Listed below are T cell receptor beta chains from one sample, sequenced in a study of blood T cell repertoires in COVID-19. Sequencing used immunoSEQ multiplex PCR; TCRdb keeps in-frame clones, though not all of them. The profile shows nearly 65,000 clones, about 88% of them singletons. The sequenced sample was peripheral blood. Every receptor here comes from a human donor in a cohort sampled during active COVID-19. The CDR3 runs from the conserved cysteine through the conserved F or W. A D gene is named only where the DNA matches it firmly. Clone size, where shown, is once, few, many, or a class for clones that have expanded.

J gene,D gene,clone size,V gene,CDR3 protein,CDR3 DNA
TRBJ2-1,TRBD1,.,TRBV29-1,CSVTGVSPTYNEQFF,TGCAGCGTTACAGGGGTTTCCCCCACCTACAATGAGCAGTTCTTC
TRBJ2-7,.,.,TRBV7-6,CASSPPGQGYEQYF,TGTGCCAGCAGCCCTCCGGGTCAGGGGTACGAGCAGTACTTC
TRBJ1-2,.,.,TRBV30,CAWSTTGYGYTF,TGTGCCTGGAGTACTACAGGGTATGGCTACACCTTC
TRBJ2-7,TRBD2,.,TRBV19,CASSISGTSGVYYEQYF,TGTGCCAGTAGTATATCAGGGACTAGCGGGGTCTACTACGAGCAGTACTTC
TRBJ2-7,TRBD1,.,TRBV6-7,CASCPLRDRSYEQYF,TGTGCCAGCTGCCCATTGAGGGACAGGTCCTACGAGCAGTACTTC
TRBJ2-7,TRBD1,.,TRBV6-5,CASQDRNYEQYF,TGTGCCAGCCAGGACAGGAACTACGAGCAGTACTTC
TRBJ1-2,.,.,TRBV9,CASSPQNRVGYGYTF,TGTGCCAGCAGCCCTCAAAACAGGGTGGGCTATGGCTACACCTTC
TRBJ2-7,.,few,TRBV4-2,CASSQDSGYFRYEQYF,TGTGCCAGCAGCCAAGATTCCGGGTATTTTAGGTACGAGCAGTACTTC
TRBJ2-4,TRBD2,.,TRBV7-9,CASRSVSGGASINIQYF,TGTGCCAGCAGGAGCGTTAGCGGGGGGGCCTCAATCAACATTCAGTACTTC
TRBJ1-3,.,.,TRBV4-2,CASSQETVRMDDRNTIYF,TGTGCCAGCAGCCAGGAGACAGTGCGGATGGATGATAGAAACACCATATATTTT
TRBJ1-2,.,.,TRBV5-8,CASSLAPGYTF,TGTGCCAGCAGCTTGGCCCCGGGCTACACCTTC
TRBJ2-2,TRBD2,.,TRBV5-1,CASSLLAGGPGELFF,TGCGCCAGCAGCTTACTAGCGGGGGGGCCCGGGGAGCTGTTTTTT
TRBJ1-1,.,.,TRBV7-9,CASTRSGNTEAFF,TGTGCCAGCACCCGATCGGGTAACACTGAAGCTTTCTTT
TRBJ2-1,.,.,TRBV28,CASNVADSYNEQFF,TGTGCCAGCAATGTAGCGGACTCCTACAATGAGCAGTTCTTC
TRBJ1-6,TRBD1,.,TRBV18,CASSPQGQGSSPLHF,TGTGCCAGCTCACCACAAGGACAGGGTAGTTCACCCCTCCACTTT
TRBJ2-1,TRBD2,.,TRBV29-1,CSVKAGGSYEQFF,TGCAGCGTTAAAGCGGGAGGGTCGTATGAGCAGTTCTTC
TRBJ2-5,TRBD2,.,TRBV16,CASSQSAGAMTQYF,TGTGCCAGCAGCCAATCGGCGGGAGCGATGACCCAGTACTTC
TRBJ2-7,.,few,TRBV5-1,CASSGPGSYEQYF,TGCGCCAGCAGCGGGCCCGGATCCTACGAGCAGTACTTC
TRBJ2-1,TRBD2,.,TRBV9,CASAKGLAGDDNEQFF,TGTGCCAGCGCAAAGGGTCTAGCGGGGGATGACAATGAGCAGTTCTTC
TRBJ2-1,TRBD1,.,TRBV4-3,CASSQDFGTGAGNEQFF,TGCGCCAGCAGCCAAGATTTTGGGACAGGGGCGGGCAATGAGCAGTTCTTC
TRBJ2-3,TRBD2,few,TRBV18,CASSLGLVATDTQYF,TGTGCCAGCTCCCTTGGACTAGTTGCCACAGATACGCAGTATTTT
TRBJ1-1,TRBD1,.,TRBV29-1,CSVRGTGNTEAFF,TGCAGCGTACGAGGGACAGGGAACACTGAAGCTTTCTTT